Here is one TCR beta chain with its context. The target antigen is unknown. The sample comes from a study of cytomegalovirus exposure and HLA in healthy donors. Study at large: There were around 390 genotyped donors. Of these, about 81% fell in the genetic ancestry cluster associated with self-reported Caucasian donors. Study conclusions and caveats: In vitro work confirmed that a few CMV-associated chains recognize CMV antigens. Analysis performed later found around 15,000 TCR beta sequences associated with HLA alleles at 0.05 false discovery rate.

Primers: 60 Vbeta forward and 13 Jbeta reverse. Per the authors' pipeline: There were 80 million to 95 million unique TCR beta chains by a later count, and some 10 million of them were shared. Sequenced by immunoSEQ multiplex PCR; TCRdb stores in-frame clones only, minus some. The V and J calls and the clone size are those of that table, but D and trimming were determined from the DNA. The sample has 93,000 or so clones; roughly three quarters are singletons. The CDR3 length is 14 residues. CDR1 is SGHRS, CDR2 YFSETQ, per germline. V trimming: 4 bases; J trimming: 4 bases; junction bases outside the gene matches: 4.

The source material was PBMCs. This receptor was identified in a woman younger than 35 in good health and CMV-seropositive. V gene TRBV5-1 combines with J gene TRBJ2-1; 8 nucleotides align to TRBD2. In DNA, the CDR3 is TGCGCCAGCAGCCCCGTAGCGGGGTACAATGAGCAGTTCTTC. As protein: CASSPVAGYNEQFF.